The sample holds a few counts of the clone carrying this TCR beta chain. What it binds is unknown. Trimming pared 5 bases from V and 5 bases from J, leaving 13 bases between. Germline V gene data show CDR1 as SEHNR and CDR2 as FQNEAQ (reference sequence). The CDR3 has 13 amino acids. TCRdb reprocessed the PCR reads with MiXCR, giving one entry per CDR3 protein. Of approximately 550,000 distinct CDR3 sequences in the sample, around a fifth were seen once. The naive CD8 libraries originated from between roughly 19,000 and 1,000,000 sorted cells and drew on 10%, 30% or 50% RNA. The source of the sample is a study of molecular identifiers for immune sequencing clone quantification. Study-level results: Spiked Jurkat TCR RNA equal to one cell could reportedly be picked out among 800,000 to 1,000,000 naive cells. Highly expanded clone sizes could end up underestimated if a barcode were shared by identical TCR molecules.

The sequencing input was naive CD8+ T cells from blood, with Jurkat cell RNA spiked in. Indicated subset: FACS-sorted CD8+CD4-CCR7+CD45RA+ naive T cells. The gene calls are TRBV7-9 and TRBJ2-7; D is perhaps TRBD1 (6 bases). The receptor's source is a human donor in good health. Some libraries in this study had Jurkat cell RNA spiked in. The CDR3 loop is CASSTNSGDEQYF. The CDR3 region has the DNA TGTGCCAGCAGCACCAATTCAGGGGACGAGCAGTACTTC.